This TCR beta chain was identified in a study of cytomegalovirus exposure and HLA in healthy donors. General observations from the study: Later analysis showed most CMV-associated TCR beta chains appearing HLA-restricted.

The germline V gene has CDR1 LNHDA and CDR2 SQIVND (reference sequence). The CDR3 contains 15 residues. The ends lost 5 bases at V and 0 bases at J; junction bases unmatched: 3. This clone appeared a single time. The target antigen is unknown. Vbeta (60) and Jbeta (13) primers were used in the PCR. The method was immunoSEQ multiplex PCR; TCRdb's version includes in-frame clones alone and lacks a portion of them. The table records around 170,000 clones, about 65% of them present only once. Sequenced material: PBMCs. This clonotype was obtained from a girl aged 10-17 years in good health and CMV-seronegative. The chain employs TRBV19 and TRBJ1-5, with 8 bases fitting TRBD1. The CDR3 region is CASSPTGGSNQPQHF. CDR3 nucleotides: TGTGCCAGTAGTCCTACAGGGGGTAGCAATCAGCCCCAGCATTTT.